One T cell receptor (beta chain) is described in this entry. In the original analysis: Quantification of nucleated cells was approximated via reference gene primer amplification. Some clones are missing from TCRdb's copy, which holds only in-frame ones; the method was immunoSEQ multiplex PCR. That table supplies the V and J calls and clone size; D and trimming were determined from the DNA. The sample lists around 140,000 clones, roughly 83% occurring once. The sample comes from a study of blood T cell repertoires in COVID-19. Study information: Some COVID-19 samples were acute and others convalescent; all came from the United States, Italy and Spain. PBMCs, B-cell-depleted T cells, or T cells were the source of the cDNA or gDNA that made up the material.

This CDR3 region has 11 residues. Germline V gene lookup returns CDR1 MNHEY and CDR2 SVGEGT. V gave up 6 bases and J gave up 2 bases, with 5 bases separating them. This chain uses TRBV6-2 or TRBV6-3 with TRBJ2-7; no reliable D call. The sequenced sample consisted of peripheral blood. The clonotype originates from a woman of 80 years or more with acute or convalescent COVID-19. Here the CDR3 reads CASSHTYEQYF. The DNA for the CDR3 is TGTGCCAGCAGCCATACCTACGAGCAGTACTTC.